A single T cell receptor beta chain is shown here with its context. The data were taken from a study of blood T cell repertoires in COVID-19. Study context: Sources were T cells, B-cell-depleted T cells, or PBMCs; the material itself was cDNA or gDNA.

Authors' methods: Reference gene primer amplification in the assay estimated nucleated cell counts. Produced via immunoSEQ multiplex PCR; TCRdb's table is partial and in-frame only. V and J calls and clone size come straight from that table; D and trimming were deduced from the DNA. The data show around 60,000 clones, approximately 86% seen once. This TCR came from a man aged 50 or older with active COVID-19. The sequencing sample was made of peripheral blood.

The CDR3 nucleotides read TGTGCCAGCAGCGGACCGGGACAGAGAATCTACGAGCAGTACTTC. Protein product: CASSGPGQRIYEQYF. The chain recombines TRBV5-4 with TRBJ2-7, with 7 bases aligning to TRBD1. Germline V lookup: CDR1 SGHNT, CDR2 YYREEE (reference sequence). This CDR3 has 15 amino acids. V lost 4 bases, J lost 3 bases, and 10 bases stayed unmatched.